This TCR beta chain derives from a study of T cell changes during pregnancy in multiple sclerosis (dated by TCRdb to about 2019). Turning to the overall study: The study examined how the T cell repertoire changed over the course of pregnancy in women with multiple sclerosis.

This clone is a singleton in its sample. The antigen it binds to is not known. No much larger clone exists at a distance of one base, and base qualities are not known. From cysteine to phenylalanine, the CDR3 is 11 amino acids long. Just the 33-base CDR3 DNA is kept, in frame starting at base 1. Trimming takes 3 bases from V and 6 bases from J, and the germline ends sit 9 bases apart. From the germline V gene (reference sequence), CDR1 is GTSNPN and CDR2 is SVGIG. To prepare the library, the immunoSEQ multiplex PCR assay was applied. TCRdb provides this immuneACCESS table in a form limited to in-frame rearrangements. Some clones are lacking; in checked studies, under half of them reflect an unresolved V gene, and why the rest are absent is not known. The sample table holds tens of thousands of clones, of which roughly 88% were seen once. In total, the top ten clones hold about 1.5% of the sample.

This clonotype was sampled from a female donor in good health, enrolled as a control in a pregnancy study. The sample here was peripheral blood, taken in the first trimester of pregnancy. The V and J segments used are TRBV30 and TRBJ2-7; the D gene cannot be resolved reliably. The encoded CDR3 is CAWSAPGEQYF. At the DNA level, the sequence is TGTGCCTGGAGCGCTCCCGGCGAGCAGTACTTC.